This T cell receptor (beta chain) comes out of a study of early T cells in non-severe SARS-CoV-2 infection. Across the whole study: Bulk RNA isolated from unsorted whole blood underwent sequencing; chains were not paired.

A remark on this clonotype: Its antigen is unidentified.

Points from the study as a whole: CD4 and private specificities were missed by VDJdb matching, which favored anti-spike CD8 responses.

CDR1 and CDR2 from the germline V gene are KGHSH and LQKENI. Deletions cut 5 bases from V and 0 bases from J, with 20 bases between. The CDR3 extends over 19 amino acids. Individual cDNA molecules carried attached unique molecular identifiers. TCRdb fed the 5' RACE reads into MiXCR, producing one record per CDR3 protein. The table records 40,000 to 45,000 distinct CDR3 sequences, about 6.5% of them present only once. The receptor's source is an adult who was a healthcare worker with PCR-confirmed SARS-CoV-2 infection or an uninfected control (not recorded which). The chain is built from TRBV18 and TRBJ2-6; no firm D call. The sample in question was whole blood, obtained at baseline. CDR3 nucleotide sequence: TGTGCCAGCTCAACGAATTCCAATCAGGCTACCTCTGGGGCCAACGTCCTGACTTTC. Protein: CASSTNSNQATSGANVLTF.